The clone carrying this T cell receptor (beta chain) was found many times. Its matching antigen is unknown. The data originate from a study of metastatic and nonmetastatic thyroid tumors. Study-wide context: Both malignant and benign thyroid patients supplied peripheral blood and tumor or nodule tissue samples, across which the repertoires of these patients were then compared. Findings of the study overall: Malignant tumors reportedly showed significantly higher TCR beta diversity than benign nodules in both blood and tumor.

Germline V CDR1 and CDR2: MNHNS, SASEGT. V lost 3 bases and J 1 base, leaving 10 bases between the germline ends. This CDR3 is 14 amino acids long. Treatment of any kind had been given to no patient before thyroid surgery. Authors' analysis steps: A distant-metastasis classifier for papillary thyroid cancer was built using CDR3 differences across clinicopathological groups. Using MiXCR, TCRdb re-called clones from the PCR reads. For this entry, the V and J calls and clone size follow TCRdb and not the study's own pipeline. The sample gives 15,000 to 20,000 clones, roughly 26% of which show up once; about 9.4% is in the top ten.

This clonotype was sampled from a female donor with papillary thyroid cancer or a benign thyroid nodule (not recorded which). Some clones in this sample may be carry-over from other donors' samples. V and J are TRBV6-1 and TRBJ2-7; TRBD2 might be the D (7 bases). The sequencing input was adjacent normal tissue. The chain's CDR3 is CASSERGRSYEQYF. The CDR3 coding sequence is TGTGCCAGCAGTGAGCGGGGGCGATCCTACGAGCAGTACTTC.